The 7 T cell receptor beta chains in this list originate from one sample, sequenced in a study of post-analysis software for immune sequencing data. What these receptors recognize is not known. The library was made from cDNA and included unique molecular identifiers. Each CDR3 protein is one row after TCRdb ran MiXCR on the PCR reads. The repertoire holds around 190,000 distinct CDR3 sequences, with 29% as singletons. Regarding the study as a whole: A few TRBV segments occurring more often in patients than controls included TRBV5-6, TRBV5-1 and TRBV20-1.

Material for sequencing was blood. Receptor source: a girl aged 2-17 years with multiple sclerosis.

This clonotype was detected a few times. One junction end disagrees with the germline gene, perhaps due to a read error. The chain recombines TRBV7-9 with TRBJ2-5, with D perhaps matching TRBD1 (7 bases). The J call may not be correct, given that the DNA end is closer to TRBJ2-7. Germline CDR1 and CDR2: SEHNR and FQNEAQ (reference sequence). This CDR3 has 16 residues. CDR3 coding DNA: TGTGCCAGCAGCCTAGCAGGCCAGGGGGGCGTCCACGAGCAGTACTTC. It codes for CASSLAGQGGVHEQYF.

At least ten counts were recorded for this clonotype. J is TRBJ2-1 and V is TRBV5-1; D may be TRBD1 (6 bases). Germline loops: CDR1 SGHRS, CDR2 YFSETQ. This CDR3 comprises 15 residues. V lost 4 bases and J lost 0, with 11 bases in between. The DNA of the CDR3 is TGCGCCAGCAGCAACACAGGGTACTCCTACAATGAGCAGTTCTTC. Translated: CASSNTGYSYNEQFF.

This clonotype occurred many times. The V gene is TRBV20-1, the J gene TRBJ2-1; no clear D. The CDR3 runs 15 residues. The V and J ends lost 0 bases and 4 bases respectively, with 13 bases between them. Germline values: CDR1 DFQATT, CDR2 SNEGSKA (reference sequence). This CDR3 reads CSARDRTGPYNEQFF. In DNA, the CDR3 is TGCAGTGCTAGAGATCGCACGGGCCCTTACAATGAGCAGTTCTTC.

V gene TRBV28 combines with J gene TRBJ2-5; D possibly uses TRBD1 or TRBD2 (5 bases each). Between the trimmed V and J ends, which lost 6 bases and 5 bases, there was a span of 10 bases. The germline gives CDR1 MDHEN, CDR2 SYDVKM. The CDR3 runs to 12 residues. CDR3 sequence reads: CASSTGLETQYF. The CDR3 region has the DNA TGTGCCAGCAGCACGGGGCTGGAGACCCAGTACTTC.

The table lists this clonotype with many counts. The chain combines TRBV29-1 with TRBJ2-7, with TRBD1 as a possible D gene (6 bases). The CDR3 has 14 amino acids. Trimming stripped 3 bases from V and 0 bases from J, with 12 bases between. CDR1 is SQVTM and CDR2 is ANQGSEA in the germline V gene. CDR3 loop: CSVEGADHSYEQYF. DNA of the CDR3: TGCAGCGTTGAGGGGGCGGACCACTCCTACGAGCAGTACTTC.

This clonotype was seen repeatedly, ten times or more. The J gene is TRBJ1-4, the V gene TRBV20-1; 9 positions agree with TRBD1. This CDR3 comprises 18 residues. CDR1 and CDR2 from the germline V gene are DFQATT and SNEGSKA (reference sequence). The J segment lost 3 bases and the V segment lost 1 base, leaving 12 bases of the junction unmatched. CDR3 DNA: TGCAGTGCTAGAGTGGGACAGGGATCCTCGACCTCTAATGAAAAACTGTTTTTT. Translating it yields CSARVGQGSSTSNEKLFF.

The chain carries TRBV28 and TRBJ1-5; D is unclear. There are 13 residues in the CDR3. Germline V CDR1 and CDR2: MDHEN, SYDVKM. The V gene lost 6 bases and the J gene lost 7 bases, with 13 bases spanning the gap. The CDR3 DNA is TGTGCCAGCAGCACAAGAGGAGTACAGCCCCAGCATTTT. This gives the protein CASSTRGVQPQHF.